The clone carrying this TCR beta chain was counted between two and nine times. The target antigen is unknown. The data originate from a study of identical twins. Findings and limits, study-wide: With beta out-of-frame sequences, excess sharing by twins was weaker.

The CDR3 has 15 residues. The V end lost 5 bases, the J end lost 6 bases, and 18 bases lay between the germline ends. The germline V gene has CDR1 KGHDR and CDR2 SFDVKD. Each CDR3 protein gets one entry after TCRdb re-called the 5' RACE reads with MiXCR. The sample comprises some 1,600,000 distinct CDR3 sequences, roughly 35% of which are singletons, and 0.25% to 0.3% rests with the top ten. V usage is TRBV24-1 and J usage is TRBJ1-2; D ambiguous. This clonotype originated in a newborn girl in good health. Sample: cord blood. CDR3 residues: CATSATFVPTDGYTF. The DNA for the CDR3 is TGTGCCACCAGTGCAACTTTTGTACCCACAGATGGCTACACCTTC.